This is a list of T cell receptor beta chains from one sample in a study of shared clonotypes between healthy human individuals. Sequencing used immunoSEQ multiplex PCR; TCRdb keeps in-frame clones, though not all of them. This sample has about 1.5 million clones; 95% to 99% occur once, and the top ten carry 0.45%. Sequenced input: naive CD4+ T cells sorted from blood. Receptor source: a man younger than 45 in good health. The CDR3 runs from the conserved cysteine through the conserved F or W. Expanded clones are given a class, and other clones once, few, many or no size at all.

clone_size j_call v_call cdr3_aa
. TRBJ2-3 TRBV18 CASSPISASGASTDTQYF
. TRBJ2-3 TRBV15 CATSARAATQYF
. TRBJ2-5 TRBV19 CASSIGRASGSRETQYF
once TRBJ2-7 TRBV6-4 CDDPPVRVFEQYF
. TRBJ1-4 TRBV5-5 CASSRSANEKLFF
. TRBJ1-5 TRBV5-8 CASSLRLIHASNQPQHF
. TRBJ2-7 TRBV11-3 CASSLVLGEKGGETYEQYF
. TRBJ2-1 TRBV5-1 CASSLATSGRANEQFF
. TRBJ2-3 TRBV2 CASSDRTGSTDTQYF
. TRBJ1-2 TRBV9 CASSVASQGAYGYTF
. TRBJ2-3 TRBV7-2 CASRVIRTGVYTQYF
. TRBJ2-7 TRBV6-5 CASSYSSSYYEQYF
. TRBJ2-7 TRBV27 CASSFWASGSGEQYF
. TRBJ1-2 TRBV7-9 CASSLRDRGYGYTF
. TRBJ1-5 TRBV28 CASSLRPSQNQPQHF
. TRBJ1-5 TRBV19 CASTPWTGANQPQHF
. TRBJ2-7 TRBV18 CASSPDSGEQYF
. TRBJ1-3 TRBV28 CASSLVAGNTIYF
. TRBJ1-2 TRBV7-6 CASSLSVADGYTF
. TRBJ2-1 TRBV19 CASSMGADRVFF
. TRBJ1-5 TRBV7-2 CASSSQGNQPQHF
once TRBJ1-5 TRBV28 CASTRDSWNQPQHF
. TRBJ2-1 TRBV28 CASIPPTRGEQFF
. TRBJ2-1 TRBV6-1 CASSTVGNEQFF
. TRBJ2-3 TRBV28 CASSPGLGRADTQYF
. TRBJ2-7 TRBV4-1 CASSLPGGAHEQYF
. TRBJ2-3 TRBV9 CASSVASGRALDTQYF
. TRBJ1-3 TRBV21-1 CASSRGIPSGNTIYF
. TRBJ2-1 TRBV7-6 CASSLSPLVTSVNEQFF
once TRBJ2-1 TRBV4-1 CASSQGPGKYNEQFF
once TRBJ2-5 TRBV7-2 CASSLGLAGTFENF
. TRBJ1-1 TRBV15 CATSRSLGGGTEAFF
. TRBJ2-1 TRBV9 CASSAWPYNEQFF
. TRBJ1-2 TRBV27 CASRRGLYGYTF
. TRBJ2-5 TRBV7-9 CASSITPGQGAETQYF
. TRBJ2-1 TRBV6-6 CASSKTSGSLNEQFF
. TRBJ1-2 TRBV5-8 CASSPPDRAHGYTF
. TRBJ2-3 TRBV11-2 CASRTISGKGGDTQYF
. TRBJ2-3 TRBV4-2 CASSQLGDRGDTQYF
. TRBJ1-4 TRBV10-1 CASSEGPGGEKLFF
. TRBJ1-5 TRBV4-1 CASSQDRQVYSNQPQHF
. TRBJ2-3 TRBV7-8 CASSSRSGRPIWNTDTQYF